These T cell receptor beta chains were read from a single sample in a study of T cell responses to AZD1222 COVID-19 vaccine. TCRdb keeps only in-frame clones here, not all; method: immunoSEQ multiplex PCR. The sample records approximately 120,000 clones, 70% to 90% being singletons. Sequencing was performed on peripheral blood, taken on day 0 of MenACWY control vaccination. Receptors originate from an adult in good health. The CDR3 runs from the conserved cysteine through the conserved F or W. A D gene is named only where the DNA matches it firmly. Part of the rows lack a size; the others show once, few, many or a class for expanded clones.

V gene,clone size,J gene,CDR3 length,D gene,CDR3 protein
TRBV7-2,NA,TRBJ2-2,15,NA,CASSLDGAYTGELFF
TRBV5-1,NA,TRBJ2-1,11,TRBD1,CASSFDRAQFF
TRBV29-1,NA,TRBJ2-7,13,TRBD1,CSAGTGDAYEQYF
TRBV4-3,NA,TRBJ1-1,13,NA,CASTGQKNTEAFF
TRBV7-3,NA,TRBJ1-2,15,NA,CASSLESGQNYGYTF
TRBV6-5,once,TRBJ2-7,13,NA,CASISDGNYEQYF
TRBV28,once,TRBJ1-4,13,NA,CATEGGVPEKLFF
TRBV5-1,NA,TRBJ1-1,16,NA,CASSLTGIGPNTEAFF
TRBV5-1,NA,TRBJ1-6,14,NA,CASSLSRADSPLHF
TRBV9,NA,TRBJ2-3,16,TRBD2,CASSMTSGRIPDTQYF
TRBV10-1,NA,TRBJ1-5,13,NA,CASSAQDYQPQHF
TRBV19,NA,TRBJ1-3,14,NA,CASMTTGIGNTIYF
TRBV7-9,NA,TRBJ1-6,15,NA,CASSFGSPRDSPLHF
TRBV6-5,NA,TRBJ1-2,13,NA,CASGTGGVHGYTF
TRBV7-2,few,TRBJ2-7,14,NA,CASSSTTGGYEQYF
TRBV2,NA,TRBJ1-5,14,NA,CASSNRDGNQPQHF
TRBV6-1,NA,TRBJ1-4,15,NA,CASSEAPGVTEKLFF
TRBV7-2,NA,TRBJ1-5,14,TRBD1,CASSSGQRNQPQHF
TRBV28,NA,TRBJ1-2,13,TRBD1,CASVSGQGDGYTF
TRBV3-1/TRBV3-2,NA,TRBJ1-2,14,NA,CASSWEATADGYTF
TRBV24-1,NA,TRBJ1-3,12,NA,CATSRAGNTIYF
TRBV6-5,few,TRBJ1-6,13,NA,CASSYSAGAPLHF
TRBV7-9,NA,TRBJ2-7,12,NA,CASSYMNYEQYF
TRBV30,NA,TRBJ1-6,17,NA,CAWSPLAGPSYNSPLHF
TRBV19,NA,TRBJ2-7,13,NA,CASSTGEVNEQYF
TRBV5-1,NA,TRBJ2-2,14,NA,CASSQTDEGRELFF
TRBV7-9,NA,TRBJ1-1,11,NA,CASSLVGEAFF
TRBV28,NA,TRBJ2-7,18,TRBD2,CASSLFLAGRSPSYEQYF
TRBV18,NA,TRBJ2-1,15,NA,CASSPEGRNYNEQFF
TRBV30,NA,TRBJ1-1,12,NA,CAWSVRWTEAFF
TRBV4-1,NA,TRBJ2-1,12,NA,CASSHTGSEQFF
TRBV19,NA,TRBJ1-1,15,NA,CASSSPTTALKGAFF
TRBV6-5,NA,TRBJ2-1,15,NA,CASSSGDSRYNEQFF
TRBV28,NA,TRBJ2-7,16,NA,CASSLRGGPVTYEQYF
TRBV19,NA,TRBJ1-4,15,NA,CASSIQASTNEKLFF
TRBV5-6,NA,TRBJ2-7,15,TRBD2,CASSRSGISSYEQYF
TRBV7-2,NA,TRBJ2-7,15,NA,CASSSGSGQFYEQYF
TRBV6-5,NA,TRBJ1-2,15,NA,CASSYGGGSNYGYTF
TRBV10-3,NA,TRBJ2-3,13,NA,CAISVRSTDTQYF
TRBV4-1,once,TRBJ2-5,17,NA,CASSQDPPSVDTETQYF
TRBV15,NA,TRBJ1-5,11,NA,CATSRDQPQHF
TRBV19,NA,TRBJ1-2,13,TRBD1,CASRPGQAYGYTF
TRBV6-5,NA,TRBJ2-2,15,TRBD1,CASSTGGGDTGELFF
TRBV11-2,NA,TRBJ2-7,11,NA,CASSHWYEQYF
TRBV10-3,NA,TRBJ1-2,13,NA,CAITLERENGYTF
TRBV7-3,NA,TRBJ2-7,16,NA,CASSLNSIGQASEQYF
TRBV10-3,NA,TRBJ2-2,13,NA,CAISGQITGELFF
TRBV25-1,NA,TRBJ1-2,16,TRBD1,CASSPGQGSPNYGYTF
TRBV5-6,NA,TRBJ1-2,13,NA,CASSLGQIYGYTF
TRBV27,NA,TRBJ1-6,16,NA,CASSLYRSSPSSPLHF
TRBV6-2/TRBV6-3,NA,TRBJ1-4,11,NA,CASSFNEKLFF
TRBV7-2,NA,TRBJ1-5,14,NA,CASSLQGGGQPQHF
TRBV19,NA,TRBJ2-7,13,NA,CASRQDGSYEQYF
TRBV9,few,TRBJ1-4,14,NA,CASSRDRQAEKLFF
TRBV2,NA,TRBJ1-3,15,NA,CASSGAGNPGNTIYF